A selection of T cell receptor beta chains follows, all from one sample in a study of neurological immune-mediated disorders. MiXCR, applied by TCRdb to the 5' RACE reads, yields one record per CDR3 protein. There are 95,000 or so distinct CDR3 sequences in the sample; 3.5% occur only once, and about 6% lies in the top ten. The source material was PBMCs. The receptors derive from a woman aged 18-29 years with multiple sclerosis. Both conserved end residues are part of each CDR3. Each record gives: clone size, V gene, J gene, D gene, CDR3 protein, CDR3 DNA. The D gene is left open where the match is weak. Part of the rows lack a size; the others show once, few, many or a class for expanded clones.

many	TRBV12-3/TRBV12-4	TRBJ1-5	.	CASRRDVSNQPQHF	TGTGCCAGCCGCCGGGACGTCAGCAATCAGCCCCAGCATTTT
many	TRBV27	TRBJ1-1	TRBD1	CASSLSPYYRGLNTEAFF	TGTGCCAGCAGTTTATCCCCCTATTACAGGGGGCTGAACACTGAAGCTTTCTTT
many	TRBV6-5	TRBJ1-3	.	CASSYRPGTGNTIYF	TGTGCCAGCAGTTACCGGCCGGGGACTGGAAACACCATATATTTT
many	TRBV3-1	TRBJ1-1	TRBD1	CASSQETSGQANTEAFF	TGTGCCAGCAGCCAAGAAACGTCGGGACAGGCGAACACTGAAGCTTTCTTT
.	TRBV7-9	TRBJ1-6	.	CASSFERGGSTLNF	TGTGCCAGCAGCTTCGAGAGGGGTGGGTCAACCCTCAACTTT
many	TRBV12-3/TRBV12-4	TRBJ1-4	TRBD1	CASSYSGGSGEKLFF	TGTGCCAGCAGTTACTCAGGGGGCTCGGGGGAAAAACTGTTTTTT
many	TRBV24-1	TRBJ1-2	.	CATSARANGTRVHNYGYTF	TGTGCCACCAGTGCCCGCGCAAACGGGACCAGGGTACATAACTATGGCTACACCTTC
many	TRBV5-1	TRBJ2-2	.	CASSNSGYSGELFF	TGCGCCAGCAGCAACTCAGGGTACTCCGGGGAGCTGTTTTTT
many	TRBV27	TRBJ2-7	TRBD1	CASSLGTGGAGEQYF	TGTGCCAGCAGTTTGGGAACAGGGGGCGCCGGTGAGCAGTACTTC
many	TRBV5-6	TRBJ1-6	.	CASSLGLPSYNSPLHF	TGTGCCAGCAGCTTGGGTCTGCCCTCCTATAATTCACCCCTCCACTTT
many	TRBV29-1	TRBJ2-5	TRBD1	CSVKGQGETQYF	TGCAGCGTTAAAGGACAGGGAGAGACCCAGTACTTC
many	TRBV28	TRBJ2-7	.	CASSLRTAPVEQYF	TGTGCCAGCAGTCTACGGACAGCTCCCGTCGAGCAGTACTTC
many	TRBV20-1	TRBJ2-7	TRBD1	CSARDRDRGLEQYF	TGCAGTGCTAGAGACCGGGACAGGGGTCTCGAGCAGTACTTC
.	TRBV7-3	TRBJ2-3	.	CASSLAQYF	TGTGCCAGCAGCTTAGCGCAGTATTTT
few	TRBV27	TRBJ2-1	TRBD2	CASSLSTSGRANEQFF	TGTGCCAGCAGTTTATCGACTAGCGGGAGAGCAAATGAGCAGTTCTTC
many	TRBV15	TRBJ1-2	TRBD1	CATGQGLYGYTF	TGTGCCACCGGACAGGGACTCTATGGCTACACCTTC
many	TRBV12-3/TRBV12-4	TRBJ2-5	.	CASSTSGRETQYF	.
many	TRBV10-3	TRBJ1-4	.	CAISEQGGEKLFF	TGTGCCATCAGTGAACAGGGAGGAGAAAAACTGTTTTTT
once	TRBV14	TRBJ1-5	TRBD1	CASSQGRDRVAGQHQHF	TGTGCCAGCAGCCAAGGAAGAGACAGGGTTGCCGGTCAGCACCAGCATTTT
many	TRBV7-2	TRBJ2-3	.	CASSALPTYLTDTQYF	TGTGCCAGCTCAGCTCTTCCGACATATCTCACAGATACGCAGTATTTT
many	TRBV27	TRBJ1-5	.	CASSWSSGNQPQHF	TGTGCCAGCAGCTGGTCGTCGGGAAATCAGCCCCAGCATTTT
many	TRBV9	TRBJ1-1	TRBD1	CASSVEGTGLVLF	TGTGCCAGCAGCGTAGAAGGGACAGGCCTGGTTCTCTTT
many	TRBV6-5	TRBJ1-3	.	CASSGLGGSTISSGNTIYF	TGTGCCAGCAGTGGACTTGGGGGCTCCACGATCAGCTCTGGAAACACCATATATTTT
many	TRBV6-2/TRBV6-3	TRBJ1-5	TRBD1	CASSPGTGRQPQHF	TGTGCCAGCAGCCCCGGGACAGGGCGGCAGCCCCAGCATTTT
many	TRBV6-5	TRBJ2-1	.	CASSIAKTVPLYNEQFF	TGTGCCAGCAGTATCGCTAAGACAGTTCCCCTCTACAATGAGCAGTTCTTC
many	TRBV5-5	TRBJ2-7	TRBD2	CASSLLLAGGQQYF	TGTGCCAGCAGCTTGTTGCTAGCGGGGGGGCAACAGTACTTC
many	TRBV12-3/TRBV12-4	TRBJ2-3	.	CASSLGSDRTDTQYF	TGTGCCAGCAGTTTAGGGTCCGACCGCACAGATACGCAGTATTTT
many	TRBV29-1	TRBJ1-4	.	CSVETATNEKLFF	TGCAGCGTCGAAACAGCGACTAATGAAAAACTGTTTTTT
many	TRBV23-1	TRBJ1-5	.	CASSQSRQDSNQPQHF	TGCGCCAGCAGTCAATCTCGACAGGATAGCAATCAGCCCCAGCATTTT
many	TRBV20-1	TRBJ2-5	TRBD1	CSARGTGVQETQYF	TGCAGTGCTAGAGGGACAGGGGTCCAAGAGACCCAGTACTTC
many	TRBV5-1	TRBJ2-7	TRBD2	CASSDSGKPTYEQYF	TGCGCCAGCAGCGATAGCGGGAAACCTACCTACGAGCAGTACTTC
few	TRBV19	TRBJ1-4	.	CASSTANGVPGLFF	TGTGCCAGTAGTACCGCTAATGGAGTACCAGGACTGTTTTTT
many	TRBV20-1	TRBJ2-5	.	CSAPPGQEGGETQYF	TGCAGTGCGCCTCCGGGACAAGAAGGGGGAGAGACCCAGTACTTC
few	TRBV3-1	TRBJ2-7	.	CASSQDRGTEQYF	TGTGCCAGCAGCCAAGATCGAGGGACCGAGCAGTACTTC
few	TRBV15	TRBJ2-7	.	CATSRGDSYYEQYF	TGTGCCACCAGCAGGGGAGACAGTTACTACGAGCAGTACTTC
.	TRBV6-5	TRBJ2-1	TRBD2	CASSPSGRDNEQFF	TGTGCCAGCAGTCCTAGCGGGAGAGACAATGAGCAGTTCTTC
many	TRBV10-2	TRBJ1-4	.	CASSDLNSDPNEKLFF	TGCGCCAGCAGTGACCTCAACAGTGACCCTAATGAAAAACTGTTTTTT
.	TRBV4-3	TRBJ2-7	.	CASSQTRAPDEQYF	TGCGCCAGCAGCCAAACCAGGGCTCCCGACGAGCAGTACTTC
many	TRBV5-6	TRBJ1-5	.	CASSLRGILSNQPQHF	TGTGCCAGCAGCTTGAGGGGGATCCTTTCCAATCAGCCCCAGCATTTT
.	TRBV7-7	TRBJ1-1	TRBD1	CASSLEYRGPRGVNTEAFF	TGTGCCAGCAGCTTAGAATACAGGGGGCCGAGGGGAGTGAACACTGAAGCTTTCTTT